This TCR beta chain was captured in a study of blood T cell repertoires in COVID-19. Study-level background: Specimens from acute and convalescent COVID-19 originated in the United States, Italy and Spain. From T cells, B-cell-depleted T cells, or PBMCs came the material, which was cDNA or gDNA.

In germline, CDR1 is MDHEN, CDR2 SYDVKM. V shed 3 bases and J shed 1 base, with 9 bases lying between them. CDR3 length: 15 amino acids. In the original analysis: The assay estimated nucleated cells by amplifying reference gene primers. The assay was immunoSEQ multiplex PCR, and TCRdb's table has in-frame clones only and misses some. V and J calls and clone size follow that table, whereas D and trimming were derived from the DNA. The sample yields roughly 75,000 clones, approximately 74% seen once. The J gene is TRBJ2-2, the V gene TRBV28; D perhaps matches TRBD2 (6 bases). Material for sequencing was peripheral blood. This TCR was sampled from a human donor with acute or convalescent COVID-19. The donor label of this sample is uncertain. The CDR3 region has the DNA TGTGCCAGCAGTTTCGGGGGACTGAACACCGGGGAGCTGTTTTTT. Its translation is CASSFGGLNTGELFF.